The 13 T cell receptor beta chains listed next were all sequenced from one sample in a study of vaccination and CD4 T cells after COVID-19 (dated by TCRdb to about 2022). Libraries came from PCR. Sequencing was carried out with an Illumina iSeq 100. At the Johns Hopkins FTIC core, DNA from the cultured CD4+ T cells underwent TCR sequencing with the Oncomine TCR Beta short-read assay. Through fastp at Q25 and MiXCR, TCRdb rebuilt clones from the public reads, retaining in-frame beta chains. For every CDR3 protein sequence, its rows merge into one entry that carries the most common genes and DNA. The sample table contains approximately 10,000 distinct CDR3 sequences; only one count was recorded for 53% of them. In total, the top ten clones hold 30% of the sample. These receptors have no known antigen. The treatment or condition label here, explained by the study, means: approximately 9-day PBMC culture with coronavirus spike peptide pools or control peptides (ViraFEST assay).

Sequencing used CD4+ T cells from blood, cultured in vitro. All receptors come from a human donor who had recovered from COVID-19.

The gene calls are TRBV20-1 and TRBJ2-7; D is undetermined. Germline assignment: CDR1 DFQATT and CDR2 SNEGSKA (reference sequence). V was pared by 0 bases and J by 2 bases, with 11 bases between. The CDR3 extends over 14 amino acids. CDR3 region: CSARDVRVAYEQYF. The CDR3 DNA follows: TGCAGTGCTAGAGATGTTCGGGTGGCCTACGAGCAGTACTTC.

V gene TRBV30 combines with J gene TRBJ1-1; D not certain. CDR3 length equals 11 residues. Trimming took off 2 bases at V and 6 bases at J, with 7 bases between the two ends. CDR1 and CDR2 (germline): GTSNPN, SVGIG (reference sequence). The CDR3 DNA reads TGTGCCTGGAGTTTCGGGGCTGAAGCTTTCTTT. It translates to CAWSFGAEAFF.

The sample holds one count of this clonotype. Possible read error: a much larger clone is one base away. The rearrangement joins TRBV19 to TRBJ2-2; no reliable D call. Germline V gene sequence: CDR1 LNHDA, CDR2 SQIVND (reference sequence). Deletions cut 4 bases from V and 4 bases from J, with 10 bases between. The CDR3 sequence is 14 residues long. CDR3 region: CASSKDASTGELFF. As DNA, the CDR3 is TGTGCCAGTAGTAAGGACGCGAGCACCGGGGAGCTGTTTTTT.

The V gene is TRBV28, the J gene TRBJ1-3; D gene unclear. Germline-derived CDR1 and CDR2 are MDHEN and SYDVKM. This CDR3 is 15 amino acids long. The germline V and J ends were trimmed by 6 bases and 4 bases, with 16 bases remaining between them. The CDR3 reads CASSSPLPGGNTIYF. CDR3 bases: TGTGCCAGCAGCAGCCCCCTCCCGGGGGGAAACACCATATATTTT.

The chain has TRBV19 and TRBJ2-3; D is possibly TRBD1 or TRBD2 (5 bases each). The CDR3 length is 14 residues. Per germline, CDR1 LNHDA and CDR2 SQIVND (reference sequence). The CDR3 protein is CVTTGLSSTDTQYF. CDR3 DNA sequence: TGTGTCACTACAGGACTGTCTAGCACAGATACGCAGTATTTT.

Only one count was recorded for this clonotype. This chain links TRBV7-2 with TRBJ2-1; D gene uncertain. V dropped 3 bases and J dropped 8 bases, with 11 bases sitting between them. The CDR3 totals 13 residues. Germline CDR1 and CDR2: SGHTA and FQGNSA. The CDR3 nucleotides are TGTGCCAGCAGCTTGGCCAGAAGCCATGAGCAGTTCTTC. Its translation: CASSLARSHEQFF.

The gene calls are TRBV12-3 or TRBV12-4 and TRBJ2-5; 7 positions match TRBD2. The CDR3 covers 13 residues. Losses at the gene ends were 6 bases for V and 4 bases for J; bases not matched to a gene: 5. CDR3 sequence: CASSIGRRETQYF. CDR3 DNA sequence: TGTGCCAGCAGCATCGGGAGGCGAGAGACCCAGTACTTC.

V usage is TRBV7-9 and J usage is TRBJ2-5; unclear D gene. CDR1 and CDR2 from the germline V gene are SEHNR and FQNEAQ (reference sequence). The CDR3 is 11 amino acids. Trimming removed 3 bases from V and 5 bases from J, with 4 bases in between. The CDR3 sequence is CASSFLETQYF. The CDR3 region has the DNA TGTGCCAGCAGCTTTCTTGAGACCCAGTACTTC.

The rearrangement links TRBV5-4 to TRBJ2-7; 8 bases agree with TRBD1. Germline V CDR1 and CDR2: SGHNT, YYREEE (reference sequence). J was trimmed by 1 base and V by 3 bases; bases with no gene match: 0. The length of the CDR3 is 13 residues. The CDR3 DNA reads TGTGCCAGCAGCTACAGGGGGTCCTACGAGCAGTACTTC. Translating it yields CASSYRGSYEQYF.

The rearrangement uses TRBV6-1 and TRBJ1-1; D ambiguous. The CDR3 runs 14 residues. The germline V gene encodes CDR1 MNHNS and CDR2 SASEGT. Between the trimmed V and J ends, which lost 5 bases and 4 bases, there was a span of 14 bases. In nucleotides, the CDR3 is TGTGCCAGCAGTCTTAGGGAATGGGGCACTGAAGCTTTCTTT. Encoded protein: CASSLREWGTEAFF.

CDR3 amino acids: CASSTRGTYGYTF. In DNA, the CDR3 is TGTGCCAGCAGTACCAGGGGAACCTATGGCTACACCTTC. The rearrangement uses TRBV6-1 and TRBJ1-2; TRBD1 might be the D (6 bases). This CDR3 spans 13 amino acids. Germline-derived CDR1 and CDR2 are MNHNS and SASEGT. V was clipped by 5 bases and J by 4 bases, with 11 bases between them.

Only a few counts were recorded for this clonotype. The J gene is TRBJ2-4, the V gene TRBV15, with D uncertain. Trimming removed 5 bases from V and 9 bases from J, with 14 bases in between. The CDR3 runs 13 residues. The germline V gene encodes CDR1 LNHNV and CDR2 YYDKDF (reference sequence). In nucleotides, the CDR3 is TGTGCCACCAGCGGAAGACGGATGGGCATTCAGTACTTC. This translates into CATSGRRMGIQYF.

The V call is TRBV18, the J call TRBJ1-5; D not certain. The V gene's germline CDR1 is KGHSH and CDR2 LQKENI. The CDR3 consists of 15 residues. The V end was cut by 0 bases, the J end by 3 bases, with 9 bases between. The CDR3 bases are TGTGCCAGCTCACCACCCCGTGAGACCAATCAGCCCCAGCATTTT. This translates into CASSPPRETNQPQHF. The whole variable domain, remainder taken from reference TRBV18 and TRBJ1-5, is NAGVMQNPRHLVRRRGQEARLRCSPMKGHSHVYWYRQLPEEGLKFMVYLQKENIIDESGMPKERFSAEFPKEGPSILRIQQVVRGDSAAYFCASSPPRETNQPQHFGDGTRLSIL.